This entry features one TCR beta chain sequence. All enrollees were about 18 to 100 years old and from about two dozen US areas. The sample comes from a study of blood T cell repertoires in COVID-19. Study as a whole: The United States, Italy and Spain were the sources of the acute and convalescent COVID-19 samples.

Trimming took off 5 bases at V and 5 bases at J, with 16 bases between the two ends. Germline V gene data show CDR1 as SGHNT and CDR2 as YENEEA. The CDR3 length is 14 residues. In the original analysis: Reference gene primers were amplified, and this amplification served to estimate nucleated cell counts. Measured with immunoSEQ multiplex PCR; TCRdb has only the in-frame clones, and not every one. The V and J calls and the clone size are those of that table, but D and trimming were determined from the DNA. The sample shows 180,000 or so clones, around 79% of them seen only once. The sample comprised PBMCs or T cells enriched from blood (not recorded which). The receptor comes from a man aged 50-59 years who had recovered from COVID-19. The chain joins TRBV11-3 to TRBJ2-7, with unresolved D. This CDR3 is CASSPASAAHEQYF. The CDR3 nucleotides read TGTGCCAGCAGCCCGGCGTCGGCGGCTCACGAGCAGTACTTC.